This entry lists 14 T cell receptor beta chains sequenced from one sample in a study of T cell responses to AZD1222 COVID-19 vaccine. Profiled with immunoSEQ multiplex PCR; TCRdb holds only in-frame clones, not every one. The top ten hold 7% of the sample, which has roughly 85,000 clones, less than 90% seen once. The sample consisted of peripheral blood, taken on day 0 of AZD1222 vaccination. The source of these receptors is an adult in good health.

This clone was recorded once. This rearrangement joins TRBV3-1 (or the pseudogene TRBV3-2) to TRBJ2-2; tentative D call: TRBD1 (6 bases). The length of the CDR3 is 15 residues. Deletions cut 4 bases from V and 4 bases from J, with 13 bases between. The germline gives CDR1 LGHDT, CDR2 YNNKEL (reference sequence). DNA of the CDR3: TGTGCCAGCAGCCGGACAGCGGCCGGCACCGGGGAGCTGTTTTTT. Its protein is CASSRTAAGTGELFF.

The V gene is TRBV11-3, the J gene TRBJ1-3; D possibly corresponds to TRBD1 (6 bases). Trimming took 5 bases from V and 0 from J, leaving 20 bases between them. From germline, CDR1 is SGHNT and CDR2 YENEEA. This CDR3 has 18 amino acids. The CDR3 nucleotides are TGTGCCAGCAGCCGAGAGGATCCGGGACACAACTCTGGAAACACCATATATTTT. Translated, it gives CASSREDPGHNSGNTIYF. The full variable domain, rest sourced from reference TRBV11-3 and TRBJ1-3, is EAGVVQSPRYKIIEKKQPVAFWCNPISGHNTLYWYLQNLGQGPELLIRYENEEAVDDSQLPKDRFSAERLKGVDSTLKIQPAELGDSAVYLCASSREDPGHNSGNTIYFGEGSWLTVV.

The chain recombines TRBV6-6 with TRBJ2-7; tentative D call: TRBD1 (5 bases). The CDR3 is 12 amino acids. Germline values: CDR1 MNHNY, CDR2 SVGAGI (reference sequence). V was pared by 6 bases and J by 6 bases, with 12 bases between. CDR3 residues: CASSPDIAEQYF. The DNA for the CDR3 is TGTGCCAGCAGCCCGGACATCGCCGAGCAGTACTTC.

The CDR3 spells CASRTGSSYEQYF. The CDR3 DNA follows: TGTGCCAGCAGGACAGGGAGCTCCTACGAGCAGTACTTC. The chain links TRBV6-5 to TRBJ2-7; 7 bases agree with TRBD1. In germline, CDR1 is MNHEY, CDR2 SVGAGI. This CDR3 spans 13 amino acids. The V and J ends lost 6 bases and 0 bases, in that order; junction bases with no gene match: 2.

For this clone: The junction differs from germline at one of its ends, possibly a read error. The V call is TRBV7-7, the J call TRBJ2-5; 12 bases line up with TRBD1. The germline CDR1 and CDR2 sequences are SSHAT and FNYEAQ (reference sequence). This CDR3 is 15 amino acids long. The CDR3 is CASSSGTGGWETQYF. CDR3 nucleotide sequence: TGTGCTAGCAGCTCCGGGACAGGGGGCTGGGAGACCCAGTACTTC.

V gene TRBV6-6 combines with J gene TRBJ1-2; TRBD1 matches 7 bases. The CDR3 length is 14 residues. From germline, CDR1 is MNHNY and CDR2 SVGAGI (reference sequence). Germline trimming cut 5 bases from V and 7 bases from J; bases unmatched to any gene: 10. The CDR3 protein is CASSATGAVGGYTF. Here the CDR3 DNA reads TGTGCCAGCAGTGCCACAGGGGCGGTCGGTGGCTACACCTTC.

V usage is TRBV7-8 and J usage is TRBJ2-2; 8 bases are a match to TRBD2. The CDR3 has 15 residues. From germline, CDR1 is SGHVS and CDR2 FQNEAQ. The V and J ends lost 5 bases and 0 bases, in that order; junction bases with no gene match: 2. The CDR3 spells CASSPGLANTGELFF. The CDR3 coding sequence is TGTGCCAGCAGCCCGGGACTAGCGAACACCGGGGAGCTGTTTTTT.

The chain joins TRBV11-3 to TRBJ2-3; 11 bases agree with TRBD2. The CDR3 has 15 residues. From germline, CDR1 is SGHNT and CDR2 YENEEA. The V and J ends lost 1 base and 6 bases, in that order; junction bases with no gene match: 3. This CDR3 reads CASSLALAGGDTQYF. DNA of the CDR3: TGTGCCAGCAGCTTAGCCCTAGCGGGGGGTGATACGCAGTATTTT. Together with reference TRBV11-3 and TRBJ2-3, the CDR3 gives the full variable domain: EAGVVQSPRYKIIEKKQPVAFWCNPISGHNTLYWYLQNLGQGPELLIRYENEEAVDDSQLPKDRFSAERLKGVDSTLKIQPAELGDSAVYLCASSLALAGGDTQYFGPGTRLTVL.

The CDR3: CASSPKTGTGFTGELFF. The CDR3 DNA reads as TGTGCCAGTAGTCCAAAAACCGGGACAGGGTTCACCGGGGAGCTGTTTTTT. The V gene is TRBV19, the J gene TRBJ2-2, with 9 bases lining up with TRBD1. V lost 5 bases to trimming and J lost 4 bases; unmatched junction nucleotides: 11. The V gene's germline CDR1 is LNHDA and CDR2 SQIVND (reference sequence). CDR3 length equals 17 residues.

In this sample, this clone turned up once. This sequence joins TRBV12-1 and TRBJ2-7; TRBD2 was called by the table and not checked on the DNA. TRBV12-1 is assigned pseudogene status. CDR3 length: 13 residues. As DNA, the CDR3 is TGTGCCAGCAGCTTTGGGCGGAAGGACGAGCAGTACTTC. Encoded protein: CASSFGRKDEQYF.

The chain joins TRBV27 to TRBJ1-5, with D hard to call. Trimming removed 5 bases at V and 1 base at J, with 9 bases between. The CDR3 is made up of 14 amino acids. CDR1 MNHEY and CDR2 SMNVEV come from the germline V gene (reference sequence). This chain's CDR3 is CASSKGWSNQPQHF. CDR3 nucleotides: TGTGCCAGCAGTAAGGGCTGGAGCAATCAGCCCCAGCATTTT.

The chain employs TRBV6-5 and TRBJ2-1, with D perhaps being TRBD1 or TRBD2 (5 bases each). Trimming removed 8 bases at V and 7 bases at J, with 9 bases between. Germline loops: CDR1 MNHEY, CDR2 SVGAGI. The CDR3 totals 11 residues. The CDR3 sequence is CASVGENEQFF. The CDR3 DNA follows: TGTGCCAGCGTGGGGGAAAATGAGCAGTTCTTC.

CDR3 coding DNA: TGTGCCAGCAGTCTCCGGACAGGGCAGAGCTCCTATAATTCACCCCTCCACTTT. Residues: CASSLRTGQSSYNSPLHF. The rearrangement uses TRBV28 and TRBJ1-6; 8 bases match TRBD1. There are 18 residues in the CDR3. Germline V gives CDR1 MDHEN, CDR2 SYDVKM. Germline trimming cut 5 bases from V and 0 bases from J; bases unmatched to any gene: 9.

CDR3 DNA sequence: TGTGCCAGCAGCCAAGGACTAGCGGGAGGTCTTGTCGGAGAGACCCAGTACTTC. Amino acid sequence: CASSQGLAGGLVGETQYF. J is TRBJ2-5 and V is TRBV4-2, with TRBD2 matching over 13 bases. V gave up 1 base and J gave up 4 bases; unmatched junction bases: 9. Germline V gene sequence: CDR1 LGHNA, CDR2 YNFKEQ. The CDR3 spans 18 residues.